This TCR beta chain was identified during a study of T cell repertoires in cytomegalovirus infection. Study-level information: Public TCR beta signatures were indicative of both CMV infection and a matching HLA type.

TCRdb re-called the reads through MiXCR, storing one row per CDR3 protein. The sample includes 65,000 to 95,000 distinct CDR3 sequences, 3.7% of them seen just once. V gave up 5 bases and J gave up 3 bases, with 11 bases separating them. The CDR3 contains 14 residues. This clonotype was recorded at least ten times. The source material was PBMCs. This chain uses TRBV12-3 or TRBV12-4 with TRBJ1-5, with a tentative D call TRBD1 (5 bases). This sequence was found in a human donor in good health (CMV status not recorded). Some clones in this sample may be carry-over from other donors' samples. The CDR3 spells CASSPGLDNQPQHF. As DNA, the CDR3 is TGTGCCAGCAGTCCAGGGTTGGACAATCAGCCCCAGCATTTT.